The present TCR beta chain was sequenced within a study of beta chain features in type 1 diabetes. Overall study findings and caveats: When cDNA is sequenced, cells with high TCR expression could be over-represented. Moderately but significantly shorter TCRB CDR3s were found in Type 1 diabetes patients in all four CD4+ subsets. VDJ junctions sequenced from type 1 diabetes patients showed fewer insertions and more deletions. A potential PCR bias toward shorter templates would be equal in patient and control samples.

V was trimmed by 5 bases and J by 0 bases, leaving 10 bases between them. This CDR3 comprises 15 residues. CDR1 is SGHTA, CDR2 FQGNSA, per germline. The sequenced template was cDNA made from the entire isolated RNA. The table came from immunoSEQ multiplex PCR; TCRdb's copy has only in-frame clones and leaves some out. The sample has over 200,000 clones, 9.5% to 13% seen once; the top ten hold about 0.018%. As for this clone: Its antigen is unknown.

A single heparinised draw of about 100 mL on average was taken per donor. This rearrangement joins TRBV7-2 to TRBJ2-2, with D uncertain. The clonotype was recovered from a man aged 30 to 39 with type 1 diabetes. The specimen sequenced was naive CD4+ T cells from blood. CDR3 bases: TGTGCCAGCAGCCGAAGCTATTCGAACACCGGGGAGCTGTTTTTT. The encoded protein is CASSRSYSNTGELFF.